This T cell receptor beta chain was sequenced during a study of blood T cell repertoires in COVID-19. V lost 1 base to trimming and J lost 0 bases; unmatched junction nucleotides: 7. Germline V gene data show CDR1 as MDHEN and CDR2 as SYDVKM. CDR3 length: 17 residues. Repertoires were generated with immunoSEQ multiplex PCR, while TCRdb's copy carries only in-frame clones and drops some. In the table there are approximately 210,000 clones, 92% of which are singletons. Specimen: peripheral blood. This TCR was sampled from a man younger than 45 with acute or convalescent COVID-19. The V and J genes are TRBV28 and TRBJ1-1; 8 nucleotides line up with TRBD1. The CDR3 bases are TGTGCCAGCAGTTTATACCCGACAGGGGTTATGAACACTGAAGCTTTCTTT. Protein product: CASSLYPTGVMNTEAFF.